This TCR beta chain stems from a study of lymphopenia after photon versus proton radiotherapy. In the case of this clone: Antigen unknown.

The V gene's germline CDR1 is KGHSH and CDR2 LQKENI. Unmatched junction bases numbered 5, after V lost 6 bases and J lost 0 bases. The CDR3 sequence is 16 residues long. This table comes from immunoSEQ multiplex PCR, and its TCRdb copy is limited to in-frame clones, with some not included. The table lists 150,000 to 200,000 clones, roughly nine tenths of them singletons, with about 4.4% in the top ten. Findings and caveats of the study: Post-nadir diversity loss with photons came from oligoclonal expansion, particularly CD8+ Temra cells. Proton therapy kept repertoires fairly stable, unlike photons, which gained effector/memory cells. In patients who died, overall survival fell as post-nadir TCR diversity dropped more. Better survival with proton therapy was suggested as possible, not demonstrated.

The receptor comes from a man over 45 with gastric cancer. Source: peripheral blood, taken from a patient treated with photon-based radiotherapy. This chain connects TRBV18 to TRBJ2-7; 13 bases align to TRBD2. CDR3 nucleotides: TGTGCCAGCTCTCCGGGACTAGCGGGACTCTCCTACGAGCAGTACTTC. Encoded protein: CASSPGLAGLSYEQYF.